These 27 T cell receptor beta chains were all obtained from the same sample, sequenced in a study of technical replicates of blood from a few donors. The assay was immunoSEQ multiplex PCR, and TCRdb's table has in-frame clones only and misses some. The repertoire holds 91,000 or so clones, with roughly 95% as singletons. Sequencing was done on a sample of T cells isolated from PBMCs. The receptors derive from a human donor in good health.

CDR3 sequence reads: CASSYSVGQTNYEQYF. The CDR3 DNA reads as TGTGCCAGCAGTTACTCGGTGGGACAGACTAACTACGAGCAGTACTTC. The rearrangement joins TRBV6-5 to TRBJ2-7; 7 bases map to TRBD1. Germline V gene lookup returns CDR1 MNHEY and CDR2 SVGAGI. V trimming: 0 bases; J trimming: 3 bases; junction bases outside the gene matches: 8. The CDR3 loop spans 16 amino acids.

The chain recombines TRBV4-3 with TRBJ2-7; the D gene is possibly TRBD2 (6 bases). CDR1 is LGHNA, CDR2 YSLEER, per germline. The CDR3 length is 15 residues. Trimming took 1 base from V and 2 from J, leaving 12 bases between them. The CDR3 nucleotides are TGCGCCAGCAGCCAAGTTGTCGGAGGGGCCTACGAGCAGTACTTC. Translating it yields CASSQVVGGAYEQYF.

This clone was observed a single time. The chain combines TRBV5-4 with TRBJ1-5; no firm D call. Germline V CDR1 and CDR2: SGHNT, YYREEE (reference sequence). The CDR3 covers 13 residues. V lost 2 bases, J lost 4 bases, and 7 bases lay in between. The CDR3 coding sequence is TGTGCCAGCAGCTTCGATCGGAATCAGCCCCAGCATTTT. It translates to CASSFDRNQPQHF.

The genes are TRBV2 and TRBJ1-4, with a weak D call TRBD1 (5 bases). The CDR3 length is 15 residues. Germline loops: CDR1 SNHLY, CDR2 FYNNEI. The V end was cut by 7 bases, the J end by 0 bases, with 12 bases between. CDR3 sequence reads: CASKGAPATNEKLFF. CDR3 DNA: TGTGCCAGCAAAGGGGCTCCAGCAACTAATGAAAAACTGTTTTTT.

This chain connects TRBV28 to TRBJ2-3; weak D call: TRBD2 (6 bases). Per germline, CDR1 MDHEN and CDR2 SYDVKM. V gave up 2 bases and J gave up 2 bases, with 14 bases separating them. The CDR3 extends over 16 amino acids. CDR3 nucleotide sequence: TGTGCCAGCAGTTTAGATTCGGGGGAGATCACAGATACGCAGTATTTT. Residues: CASSLDSGEITDTQYF.

The chain is built from TRBV4-3 and TRBJ1-1, with D hard to call. The CDR3 is 15 residues long. Trimming shortened V by 0 bases and J by 5 bases, and 13 bases separated the two germline ends. Germline CDR1 is LGHNA and CDR2 is YSLEER. CDR3 amino acids: CASSQDLTTGTEAFF. The CDR3 DNA is TGCGCCAGCAGCCAAGATCTTACGACGGGGACTGAAGCTTTCTTT.

The chain couples TRBV14 to TRBJ1-1; D ambiguous. CDR1 and CDR2 from the germline V gene are SGHDN and FVKESK. There are 11 residues in the CDR3. Trimming pared 4 bases from V and 7 bases from J, leaving 7 bases between. Written as DNA, the CDR3 is TGTGCCAGCAGCCCTTATAGTGAAGCTTTCTTT. Translated, it gives CASSPYSEAFF.

V is TRBV5-8 and J is TRBJ1-2; D is ambiguous. Trimming cost V 2 bases and J 4 bases, with 9 bases left between them. The CDR3 has 13 residues. Germline V gene lookup returns CDR1 SGHTS and CDR2 YDEGEE. CDR3 amino acids: CASSFRSSYGYTF. The DNA for the CDR3 is TGTGCCAGCAGCTTCAGGTCGAGCTATGGCTACACCTTC.

This chain uses TRBV19 with TRBJ1-2; 8 positions agree with TRBD1. The length of the CDR3 is 13 residues. The V segment lost 6 bases and the J segment 8 bases; nucleotides outside the gene matches: 8. CDR1 LNHDA and CDR2 SQIVND come from the germline V gene (reference sequence). CDR3 amino acids: CASRLDRVDGYTF. The CDR3 bases are TGTGCCAGTAGGCTGGACAGGGTAGACGGCTACACCTTC.

The chain combines TRBV7-9 with TRBJ1-1; D ambiguous. V was pared by 5 bases and J by 3 bases, with 16 bases between. CDR1 is SEHNR, CDR2 FQNEAQ, per germline (reference sequence). The CDR3 is 15 amino acids. The CDR3 reads CASSHQVRIDTEAFF. The CDR3 DNA is TGTGCCAGCAGCCACCAGGTACGCATAGACACTGAAGCTTTCTTT.

CDR3 nucleotide sequence: TGTGCCAGCAACTCAAACACAGATACGCAGTATTTT. Protein: CASNSNTDTQYF. V and J are TRBV5-5 and TRBJ2-3; D is unclear. Trimming cost V 6 bases and J 2 bases, with 7 bases left between them. The CDR3 totals 12 residues. Germline V gene data show CDR1 as SGHKS and CDR2 as YYEKEE (reference sequence).

The V call is TRBV7-9, the J call TRBJ2-7, with 12 bases matching TRBD2. Germline V lookup: CDR1 SEHNR, CDR2 FQNEAQ (reference sequence). There are 14 residues in the CDR3. With 4 bases clipped from V and 5 bases from J, the junction kept 3 bases outside the gene matches. The CDR3 protein is CASSWTSGTNEQYF. The CDR3 region has the DNA TGTGCCAGCAGCTGGACTAGCGGGACCAACGAGCAGTACTTC.

The chain employs TRBV28 and TRBJ2-5, with TRBD1 matching over 7 bases. The CDR3 extends over 15 amino acids. Germline CDR1 MDHEN, CDR2 SYDVKM. V lost 7 bases to trimming and J lost 2 bases; unmatched junction nucleotides: 10. For the CDR3, the DNA is TGTGCCAGCAATTCGGCCCGGGACAGACAAGAGACCCAGTACTTC. It codes for CASNSARDRQETQYF.

This chain links TRBV30 with TRBJ2-7; TRBD2 aligns across 11 bases. J lost 1 base, V lost 0 bases, and 11 bases had no gene match. This CDR3 comprises 18 residues. CDR1 and CDR2 from the germline V gene are GTSNPN and SVGIG (reference sequence). The CDR3 region has the DNA TGTGCCTGGAGTGTCGCTAAACTAGCGGGAGCCCATTCCTACGAGCAGTACTTC. This codes for CAWSVAKLAGAHSYEQYF. The full variable domain, completed using reference TRBV30 and TRBJ2-7, is SQTIHQWPATLVQPVGSPLSLECTVEGTSNPNLYWYRQAAGRGLQLLFYSVGIGQISSEVPQNLSASRPQDRQFILSSKKLLLSDSGFYLCAWSVAKLAGAHSYEQYFGPGTRLTVT.

The chain couples TRBV28 to TRBJ2-7; D may be TRBD2 (6 bases). This CDR3 has 13 amino acids. From germline, CDR1 is MDHEN and CDR2 SYDVKM. V lost 3 bases and J 6 bases, leaving 12 bases between the germline ends. CDR3: CASSLTSRTEQYF. In nucleotides, the CDR3 is TGTGCCAGCAGTTTGACTAGTCGGACCGAGCAGTACTTC.

V is TRBV6-5 and J is TRBJ2-5, with D possibly TRBD1 on 5 matching bases. CDR1 and CDR2 (germline): MNHEY, SVGAGI. The CDR3 length is 14 residues. Trimming shortened V by 4 bases and J by 4 bases, and 13 bases separated the two germline ends. In nucleotides, the CDR3 is TGTGCCAGCAGTTTTATATCAGGGTCAGAGACCCAGTACTTC. This translates into CASSFISGSETQYF.

V gene TRBV6-6 combines with J gene TRBJ1-1, with a possible D match to TRBD1 (6 bases). This CDR3 is 14 amino acids long. V was pared by 6 bases and J by 5 bases, with 16 bases between. The germline V gene has CDR1 MNHNY and CDR2 SVGAGI (reference sequence). The CDR3 protein is CASSTGLFGTEAFF. The CDR3 DNA reads TGTGCCAGCAGCACAGGGTTGTTCGGAACTGAAGCTTTCTTT.

V gene TRBV19 combines with J gene TRBJ1-2; 8 positions agree with TRBD1. With V trimmed by 7 bases and J by 8 bases, 9 bases remained unmatched. Germline assignment: CDR1 LNHDA and CDR2 SQIVND (reference sequence). This CDR3 is built from 13 residues. DNA of the CDR3: TGTGCCAGTACGGGGCAGGGGGCAGGAGGCTACACCTTC. It is translated as CASTGQGAGGYTF.

As DNA, the CDR3 is TGTGCTAGTGGTTTGGTACTAGCGGGAGGGCCTTACACCGGGGAGCTGTTTTTT. Translation: CASGLVLAGGPYTGELFF. V is TRBV12-5 and J is TRBJ2-2; TRBD2 aligns across 13 bases. The trim removed 0 bases at V and 3 bases at J, leaving 4 bases unmatched. There are 18 residues in the CDR3. Per germline, CDR1 LGHNT and CDR2 FRNRAP. Based on the CDR3 plus reference TRBV12-5 and TRBJ2-2, the full variable domain is DARVTQTPRHKVTEMGQEVTMRCQPILGHNTVFWYRQTMMQGLELLAYFRNRAPLDDSGMPKDRFSAEMPDATLATLKIQPSEPRDSAVYFCASGLVLAGGPYTGELFFGEGSRLTVL.

The chain recombines TRBV11-3 with TRBJ2-7; 7 nucleotides line up with TRBD1. CDR3 length equals 14 residues. Germline trimming cut 5 bases from V and 2 bases from J; bases unmatched to any gene: 6. Germline lookup yields CDR1 SGHNT and CDR2 YENEEA. CDR3 bases: TGTGCCAGCAGCCAAGCAGGGGGTCCCTACGAGCAGTACTTC. Protein sequence: CASSQAGGPYEQYF.

This rearrangement joins TRBV10-3 to TRBJ1-2; D uncertain. V was shortened by 6 bases and J by 5 bases, with 16 bases between the two germline ends. Looked up from germline, CDR1 is ENHRY and CDR2 is SYGVKD. CDR3 length: 14 residues. The CDR3 DNA reads as TGTGCCATCAGCCCGGGGTACCCATGGTATGGCTACACCTTC. As protein: CAISPGYPWYGYTF.

The chain combines TRBV28 with TRBJ1-5, with a possible D match to TRBD1 (6 bases). CDR3 length: 14 amino acids. The V gene's germline CDR1 is MDHEN and CDR2 SYDVKM. V lost 7 bases, J lost 7 bases, and 17 bases lay in between. The CDR3 loop is CASNQDRLRQPQHF. CDR3 nucleotides: TGTGCCAGCAACCAAGACAGGTTGCGACAGCCCCAGCATTTT.

V is TRBV27 and J is TRBJ1-1, with TRBD1 as a possible D gene (5 bases). CDR1 is MNHEY, CDR2 SMNVEV, per germline (reference sequence). Trimming removed 2 bases from V and 5 bases from J, with 15 bases in between. The CDR3 is 15 residues long. CDR3 sequence: CASSLSLPGVTEAFF. Here the CDR3 DNA reads TGTGCCAGCAGTTTAAGTTTACCGGGGGTAACTGAAGCTTTCTTT.

The chain links TRBV9 to TRBJ2-4; 8 positions agree with TRBD1. Germline trimming cut 6 bases from V and 7 bases from J; bases unmatched to any gene: 3. The CDR3 is made up of 12 amino acids. CDR1 is SGDLS and CDR2 is YYNGEE in the germline V gene. CDR3 in amino acids: CASTGGSNIQYF. CDR3 nucleotide sequence: TGTGCCAGCACAGGGGGCTCGAACATTCAGTACTTC.

This rearrangement joins TRBV28 to TRBJ2-7; possibly TRBD2 for D (5 bases). The J call may be incorrect, as the DNA end agrees better with TRBJ2-5. Germline CDR1 is MDHEN and CDR2 is SYDVKM. This CDR3 is built from 15 residues. The CDR3 nucleotides read TGTGCCAGCAGTTTATCGCCAAACCCGGGGGAGACCCAGTACTTC. Encoded protein: CASSLSPNPGETQYF.

For the CDR3, the DNA is TGTGCCAGCAGTCCCAGACACTGGGAGACCTACGAGCAGTACTTC. Protein product: CASSPRHWETYEQYF. The rearrangement links TRBV6-1 to TRBJ2-7; perhaps TRBD2 as D (5 bases). The length of the CDR3 is 15 residues. V was clipped by 5 bases and J by 2 bases, with 16 bases between them. Germline V gene data show CDR1 as MNHNS and CDR2 as SASEGT.

The chain uses TRBV29-1 and TRBJ2-2; perhaps TRBD1 as D (6 bases). Germline CDR1 reads SQVTM; CDR2 reads ANQGSEA. The CDR3 consists of 12 residues. Trimming took off 6 bases at V and 8 bases at J, with 13 bases between the two ends. Here the CDR3 DNA reads TGCAGCGTGTACAGGGTGTCAGGGGAGCTGTTTTTT. Protein product: CSVYRVSGELFF.